This TCR beta chain was captured by sequencing in a study of blood T cell repertoires in COVID-19. At the level of the study: Some COVID-19 samples were acute and others convalescent; all came from the United States, Italy and Spain. Sample material is recorded as cDNA or gDNA derived from T cells, B-cell-depleted T cells, or PBMCs.

CDR1 and CDR2 from the germline V gene are MNHNY and SVGAGI (reference sequence). After removal of 6 bases from V and 2 bases from J, the junction contained 13 bases not matched to a gene. There are 16 residues in the CDR3. Original data processing: Amplified reference gene primers provided the basis for estimating nucleated cell counts. Profiled with immunoSEQ multiplex PCR; TCRdb holds only in-frame clones, not every one. The DNA gave D and trimming, while V, J and clone size come from that table. Of roughly 150,000 clones listed, approximately 82% are singletons. The rearrangement uses TRBV6-6 and TRBJ2-7; 7 bases match TRBD1. The TCR was taken from a woman between 45 and 65 years old with acute or convalescent COVID-19. Source material: peripheral blood. CDR3 nucleotides: TGTGCCAGCAGCCCCCCTAGGGGACAGAGAGCCTACGAGCAGTACTTC. Protein sequence: CASSPPRGQRAYEQYF.